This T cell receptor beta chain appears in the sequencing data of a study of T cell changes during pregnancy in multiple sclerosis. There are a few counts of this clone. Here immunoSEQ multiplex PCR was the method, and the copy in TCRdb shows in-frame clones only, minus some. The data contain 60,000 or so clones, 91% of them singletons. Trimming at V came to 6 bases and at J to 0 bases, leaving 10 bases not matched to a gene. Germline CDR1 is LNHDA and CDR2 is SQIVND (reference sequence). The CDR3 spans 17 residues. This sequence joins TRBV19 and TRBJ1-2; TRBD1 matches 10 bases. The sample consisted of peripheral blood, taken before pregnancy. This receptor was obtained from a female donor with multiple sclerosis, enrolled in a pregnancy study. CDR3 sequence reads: CASRLPGQGMTNYGYTF. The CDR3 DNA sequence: TGTGCCAGTAGACTACCGGGACAGGGGATGACTAACTATGGCTACACCTTC.